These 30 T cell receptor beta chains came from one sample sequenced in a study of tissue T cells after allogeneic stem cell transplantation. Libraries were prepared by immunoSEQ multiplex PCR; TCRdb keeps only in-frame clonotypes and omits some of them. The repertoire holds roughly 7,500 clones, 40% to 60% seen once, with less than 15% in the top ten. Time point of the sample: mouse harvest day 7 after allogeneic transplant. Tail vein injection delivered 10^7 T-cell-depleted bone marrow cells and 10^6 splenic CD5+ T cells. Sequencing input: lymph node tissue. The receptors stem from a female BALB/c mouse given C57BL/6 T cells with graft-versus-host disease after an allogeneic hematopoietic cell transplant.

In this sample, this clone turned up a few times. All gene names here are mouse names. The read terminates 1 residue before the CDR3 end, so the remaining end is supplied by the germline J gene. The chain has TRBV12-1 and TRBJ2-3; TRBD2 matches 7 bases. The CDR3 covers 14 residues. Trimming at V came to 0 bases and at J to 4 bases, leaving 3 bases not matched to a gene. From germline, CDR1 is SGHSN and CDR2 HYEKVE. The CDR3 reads CASSLDGGSETLYF. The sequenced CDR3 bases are TGTGCCAGCTCTCTCGATGGGGGGTCAGAAACGCTGTAT.

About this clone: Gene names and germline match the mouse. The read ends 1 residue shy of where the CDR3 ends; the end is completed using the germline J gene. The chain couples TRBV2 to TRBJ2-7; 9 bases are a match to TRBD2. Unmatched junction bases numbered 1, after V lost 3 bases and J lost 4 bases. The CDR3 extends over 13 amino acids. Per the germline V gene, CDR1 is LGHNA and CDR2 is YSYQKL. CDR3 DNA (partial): TGTGCCAGCAGCCACGGGACTGGGTATGAACAGTAC. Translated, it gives CASSHGTGYEQY. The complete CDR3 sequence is CASSHGTGYEQYF.

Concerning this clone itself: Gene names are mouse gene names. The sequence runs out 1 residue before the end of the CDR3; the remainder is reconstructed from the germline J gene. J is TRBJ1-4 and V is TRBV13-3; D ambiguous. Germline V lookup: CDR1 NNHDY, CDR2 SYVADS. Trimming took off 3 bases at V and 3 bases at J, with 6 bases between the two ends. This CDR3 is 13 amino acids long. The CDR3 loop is CASSGQTNERLFF. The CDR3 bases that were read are TGTGCCAGCAGTGGACAAACCAACGAAAGATTATTT.

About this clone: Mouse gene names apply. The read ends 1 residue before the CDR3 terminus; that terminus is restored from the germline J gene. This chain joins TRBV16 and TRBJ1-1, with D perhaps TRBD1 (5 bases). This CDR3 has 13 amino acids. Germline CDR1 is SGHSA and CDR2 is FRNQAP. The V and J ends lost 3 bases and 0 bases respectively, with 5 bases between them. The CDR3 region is CASSFRANTEVFF. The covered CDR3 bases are TGTGCAAGCAGCTTCAGGGCAAACACAGAAGTCTTC.

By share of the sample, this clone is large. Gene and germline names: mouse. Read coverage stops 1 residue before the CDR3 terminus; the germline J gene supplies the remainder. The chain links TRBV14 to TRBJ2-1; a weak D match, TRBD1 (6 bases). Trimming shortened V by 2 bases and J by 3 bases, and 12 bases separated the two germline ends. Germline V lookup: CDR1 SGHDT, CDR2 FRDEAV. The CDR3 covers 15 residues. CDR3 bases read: TGTGCCAGCAGTTTAGTCGGGACAATCTATGCTGAGCAGTTC. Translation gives CASSLVGTIYAEQF. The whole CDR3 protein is CASSLVGTIYAEQFF. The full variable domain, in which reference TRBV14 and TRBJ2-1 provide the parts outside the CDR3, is EAGVTQSPRYAVLQEGQAVSFWCDPISGHDTLYWYQQPRDQGPQLLVYFRDEAVIDNSQLPSDRFSAVRPKGTNSTLKIQSAKQGDTATYLCASSLVGTIYAEQFFGPGTRLTVL.

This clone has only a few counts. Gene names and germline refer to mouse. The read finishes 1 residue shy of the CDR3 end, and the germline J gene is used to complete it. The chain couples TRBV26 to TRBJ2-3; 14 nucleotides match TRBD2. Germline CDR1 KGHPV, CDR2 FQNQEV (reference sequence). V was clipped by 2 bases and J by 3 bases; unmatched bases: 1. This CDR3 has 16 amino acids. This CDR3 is CASSLGTGGAAETLYF. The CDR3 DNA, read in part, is TGTGCCAGCAGTCTGGGGACTGGGGGGGCGGCAGAAACGCTGTAT. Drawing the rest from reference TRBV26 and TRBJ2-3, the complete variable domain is NSKVIQTPRYLVKGQGQKAKMRCIPEKGHPVVFWYQQNKNNEFKFLINFQNQEVLQQIDMTEKRFSAECPSNSPCSLEIQSSEAGDSALYLCASSLGTGGAAETLYFGSGTRLTVL.

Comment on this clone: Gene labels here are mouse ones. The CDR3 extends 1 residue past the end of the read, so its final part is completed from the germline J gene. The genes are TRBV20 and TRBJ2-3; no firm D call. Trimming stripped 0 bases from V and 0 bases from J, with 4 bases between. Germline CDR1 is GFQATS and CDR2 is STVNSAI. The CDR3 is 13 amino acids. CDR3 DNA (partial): TGTGGTGCTAGGGATGATAGTGCAGAAACGCTGTAT. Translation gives CGARDDSAETLY. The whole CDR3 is CGARDDSAETLYF.

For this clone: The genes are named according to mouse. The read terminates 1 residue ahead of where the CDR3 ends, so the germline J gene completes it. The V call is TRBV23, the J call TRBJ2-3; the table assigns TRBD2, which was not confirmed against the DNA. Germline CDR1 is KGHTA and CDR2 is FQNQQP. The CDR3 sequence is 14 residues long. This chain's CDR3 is CSSSQTGGAETLYF. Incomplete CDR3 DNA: TGCTCCAGCAGTCAGACTGGGGGTGCAGAAACGCTGTAT. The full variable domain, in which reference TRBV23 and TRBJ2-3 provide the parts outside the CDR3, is DAAVTQKPRYLIKMKGQEAEMKCIPEKGHTAVFWYQQKQSKELKFLIYFQNQQPLDQIDMVKERFSAVCPSSSLCSLGIRTCEAEDSALYLCSSSQTGGAETLYFGSGTRLTVL.

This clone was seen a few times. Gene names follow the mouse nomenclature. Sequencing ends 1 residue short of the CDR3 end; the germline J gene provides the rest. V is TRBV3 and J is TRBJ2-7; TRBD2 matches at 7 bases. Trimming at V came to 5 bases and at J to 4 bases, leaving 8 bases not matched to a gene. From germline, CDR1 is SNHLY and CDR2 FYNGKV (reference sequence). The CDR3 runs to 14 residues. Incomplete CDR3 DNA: TGTGCCAGCAGCGGCGGCTGGGGGAAATATGAACAGTAC. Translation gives CASSGGWGKYEQY. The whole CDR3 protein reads CASSGGWGKYEQYF.

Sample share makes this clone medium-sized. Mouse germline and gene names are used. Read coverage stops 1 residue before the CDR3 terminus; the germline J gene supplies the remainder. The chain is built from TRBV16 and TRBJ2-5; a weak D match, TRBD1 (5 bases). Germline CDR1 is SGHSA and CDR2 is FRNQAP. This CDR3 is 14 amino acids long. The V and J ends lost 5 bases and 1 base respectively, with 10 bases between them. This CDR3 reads CASSPQGDQDTQYF. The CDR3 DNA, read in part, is TGTGCAAGCAGCCCTCAGGGAGACCAAGACACCCAGTAC.

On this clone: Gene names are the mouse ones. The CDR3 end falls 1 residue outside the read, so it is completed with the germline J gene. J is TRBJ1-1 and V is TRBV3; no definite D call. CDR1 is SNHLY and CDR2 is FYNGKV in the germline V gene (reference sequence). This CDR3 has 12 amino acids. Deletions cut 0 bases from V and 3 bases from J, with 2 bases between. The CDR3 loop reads CASSLADTEVFF. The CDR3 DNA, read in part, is TGTGCCAGCAGCTTAGCAGACACAGAAGTCTTC. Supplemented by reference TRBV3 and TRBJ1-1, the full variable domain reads GPKVLQIPSHQIIDMGQMVTLNCDPVSNHLYFYWYKQILGQQMEFLVNFYNGKVMEKSKLFKDQFSVERPDGSYFTLKIQPTALEDSAVYFCASSLADTEVFFGKGTRLTVV.

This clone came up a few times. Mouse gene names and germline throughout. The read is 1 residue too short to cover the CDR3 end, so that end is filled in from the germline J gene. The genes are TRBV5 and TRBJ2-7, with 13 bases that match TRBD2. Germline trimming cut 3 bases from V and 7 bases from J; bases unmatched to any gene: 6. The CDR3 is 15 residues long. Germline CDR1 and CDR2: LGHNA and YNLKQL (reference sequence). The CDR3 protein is CASSHGLGGRREQYF. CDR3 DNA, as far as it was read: TGTGCCAGCAGCCACGGACTGGGGGGGCGCCGAGAACAGTAC.

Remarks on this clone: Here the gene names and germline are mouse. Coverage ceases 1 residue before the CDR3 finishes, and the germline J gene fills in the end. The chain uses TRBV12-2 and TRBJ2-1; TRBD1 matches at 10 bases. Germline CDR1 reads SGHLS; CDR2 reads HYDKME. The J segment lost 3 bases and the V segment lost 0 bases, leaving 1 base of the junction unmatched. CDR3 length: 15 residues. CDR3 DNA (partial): TGTGCCAGCTCTCTCGGACAGGGGGGCTATGCTGAGCAGTTC. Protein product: CASSLGQGGYAEQF. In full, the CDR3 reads CASSLGQGGYAEQFF.

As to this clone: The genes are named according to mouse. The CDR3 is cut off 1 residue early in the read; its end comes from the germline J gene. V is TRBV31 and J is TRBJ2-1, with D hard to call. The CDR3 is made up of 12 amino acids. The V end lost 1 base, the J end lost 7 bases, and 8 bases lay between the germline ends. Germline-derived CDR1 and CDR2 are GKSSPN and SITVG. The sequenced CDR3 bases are TGTGCCTGGAGTCGCCGGGAAGCTGAGCAGTTC. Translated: CAWSRREAEQF. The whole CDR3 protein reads CAWSRREAEQFF.

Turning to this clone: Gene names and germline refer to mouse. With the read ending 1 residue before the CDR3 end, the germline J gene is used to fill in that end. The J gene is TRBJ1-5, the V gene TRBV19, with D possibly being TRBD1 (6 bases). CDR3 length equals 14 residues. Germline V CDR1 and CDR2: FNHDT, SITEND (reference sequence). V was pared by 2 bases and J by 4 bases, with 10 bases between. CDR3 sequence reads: CASSILQGNQAPLF. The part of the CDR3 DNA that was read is TGTGCCAGCAGTATCCTCCAGGGGAACCAGGCTCCGCTT.

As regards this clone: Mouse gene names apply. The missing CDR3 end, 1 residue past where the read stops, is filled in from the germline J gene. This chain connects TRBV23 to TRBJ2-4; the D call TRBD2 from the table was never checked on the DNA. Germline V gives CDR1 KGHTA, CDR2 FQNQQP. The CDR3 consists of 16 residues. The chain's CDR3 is CSSSQSGGLRQNTLYF. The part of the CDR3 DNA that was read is TGCTCCAGCAGTCAATCCGGGGGGCTCCGTCAAAACACCTTGTAC.

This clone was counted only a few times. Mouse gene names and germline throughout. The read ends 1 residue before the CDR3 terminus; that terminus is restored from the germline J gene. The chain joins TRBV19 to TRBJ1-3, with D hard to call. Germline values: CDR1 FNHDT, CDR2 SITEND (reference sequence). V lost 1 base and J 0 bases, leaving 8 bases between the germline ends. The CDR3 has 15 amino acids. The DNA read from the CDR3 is TGTGCCAGCAGTATAAAATCTCTTTCTGGAAATACGCTCTAT. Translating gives CASSIKSLSGNTLY. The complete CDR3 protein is CASSIKSLSGNTLYF.

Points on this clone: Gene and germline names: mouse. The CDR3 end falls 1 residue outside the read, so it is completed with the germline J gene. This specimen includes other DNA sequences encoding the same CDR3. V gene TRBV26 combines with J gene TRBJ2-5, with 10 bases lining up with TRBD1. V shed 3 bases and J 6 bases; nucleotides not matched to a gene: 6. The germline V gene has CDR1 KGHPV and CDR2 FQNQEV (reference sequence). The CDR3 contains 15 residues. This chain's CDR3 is CASSLPGTGVDTQYF. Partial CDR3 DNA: TGTGCCAGCAGTCTACCCGGGACAGGGGTTGACACCCAGTAC.

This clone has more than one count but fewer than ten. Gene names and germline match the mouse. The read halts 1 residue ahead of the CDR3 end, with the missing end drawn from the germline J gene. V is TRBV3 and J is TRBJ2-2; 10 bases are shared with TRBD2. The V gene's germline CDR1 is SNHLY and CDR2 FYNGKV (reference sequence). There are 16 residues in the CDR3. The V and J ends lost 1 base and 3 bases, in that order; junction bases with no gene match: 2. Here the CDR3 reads CASSLDWGGDTGQLYF. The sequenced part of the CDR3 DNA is TGTGCCAGCAGCTTAGACTGGGGGGGGGACACCGGGCAGCTCTAC.

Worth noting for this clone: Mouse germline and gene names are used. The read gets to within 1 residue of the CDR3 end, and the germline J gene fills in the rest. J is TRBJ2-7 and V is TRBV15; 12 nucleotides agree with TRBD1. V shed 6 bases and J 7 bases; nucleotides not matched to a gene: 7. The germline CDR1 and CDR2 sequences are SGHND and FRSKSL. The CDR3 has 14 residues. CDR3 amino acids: CASSRGTGGWEQYF. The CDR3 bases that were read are TGTGCCAGCAGCCGAGGGACAGGGGGCTGGGAACAGTAC.

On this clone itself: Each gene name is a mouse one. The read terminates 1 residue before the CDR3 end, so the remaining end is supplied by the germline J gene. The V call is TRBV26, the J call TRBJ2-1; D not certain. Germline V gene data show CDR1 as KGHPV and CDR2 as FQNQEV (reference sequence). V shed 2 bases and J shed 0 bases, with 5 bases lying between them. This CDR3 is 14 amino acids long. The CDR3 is CASSLANNYAEQFF. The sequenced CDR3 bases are TGTGCCAGCAGTCTGGCCAATAACTATGCTGAGCAGTTC.

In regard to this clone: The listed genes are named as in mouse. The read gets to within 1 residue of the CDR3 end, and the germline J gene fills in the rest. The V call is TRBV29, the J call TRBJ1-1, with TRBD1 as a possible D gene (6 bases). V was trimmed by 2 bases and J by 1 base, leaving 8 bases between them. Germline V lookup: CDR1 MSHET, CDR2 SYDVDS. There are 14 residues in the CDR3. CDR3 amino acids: CASSLIQGNTEVFF. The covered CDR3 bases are TGTGCTAGCAGTTTAATACAGGGGAACACAGAAGTCTTC.

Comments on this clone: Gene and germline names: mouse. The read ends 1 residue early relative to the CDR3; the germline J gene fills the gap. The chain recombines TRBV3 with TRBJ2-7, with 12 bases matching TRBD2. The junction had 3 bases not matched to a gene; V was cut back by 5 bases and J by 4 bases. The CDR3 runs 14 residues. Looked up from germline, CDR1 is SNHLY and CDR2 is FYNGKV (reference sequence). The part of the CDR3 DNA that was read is TGTGCCAGCAGCAGGGACTGGGGGGCTTATGAACAGTAC. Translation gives CASSRDWGAYEQY. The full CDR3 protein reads CASSRDWGAYEQYF.

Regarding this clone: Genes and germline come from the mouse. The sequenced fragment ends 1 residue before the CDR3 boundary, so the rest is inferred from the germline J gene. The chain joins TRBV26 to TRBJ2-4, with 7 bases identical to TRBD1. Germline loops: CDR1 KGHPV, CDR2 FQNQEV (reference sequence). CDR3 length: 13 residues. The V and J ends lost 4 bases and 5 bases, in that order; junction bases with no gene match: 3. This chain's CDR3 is CASSPGQSNTLYF. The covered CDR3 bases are TGTGCCAGCAGTCCGGGACAGTCAAACACCTTGTAC.

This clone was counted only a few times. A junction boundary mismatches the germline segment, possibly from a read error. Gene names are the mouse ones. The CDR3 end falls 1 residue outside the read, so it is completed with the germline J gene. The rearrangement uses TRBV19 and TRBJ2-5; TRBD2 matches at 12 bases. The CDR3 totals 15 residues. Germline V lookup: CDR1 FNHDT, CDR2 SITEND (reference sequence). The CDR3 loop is CASTSRLGGQGTQYF. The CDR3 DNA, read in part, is TGTGCCAGCACCTCCCGACTGGGGGGGCAAGGCACCCAGTAC.

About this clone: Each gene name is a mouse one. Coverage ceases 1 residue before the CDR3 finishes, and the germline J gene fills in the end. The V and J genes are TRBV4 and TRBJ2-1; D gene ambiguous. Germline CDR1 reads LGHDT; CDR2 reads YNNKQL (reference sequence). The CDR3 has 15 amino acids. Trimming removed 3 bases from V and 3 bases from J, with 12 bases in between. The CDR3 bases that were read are TGTGCCAGCAGCTACGGCTGGCGGGTCTATGCTGAGCAGTTC. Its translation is CASSYGWRVYAEQF. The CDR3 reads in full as CASSYGWRVYAEQFF.

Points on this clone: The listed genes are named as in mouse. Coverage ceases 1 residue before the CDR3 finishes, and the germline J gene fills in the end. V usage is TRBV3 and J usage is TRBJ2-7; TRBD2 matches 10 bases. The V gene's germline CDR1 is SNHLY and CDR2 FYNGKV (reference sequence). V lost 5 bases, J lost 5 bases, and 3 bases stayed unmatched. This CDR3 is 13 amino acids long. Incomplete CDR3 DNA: TGTGCCAGCAGCACTGGGACTGGGGATGAACAGTAC. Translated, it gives CASSTGTGDEQY. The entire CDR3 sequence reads CASSTGTGDEQYF.

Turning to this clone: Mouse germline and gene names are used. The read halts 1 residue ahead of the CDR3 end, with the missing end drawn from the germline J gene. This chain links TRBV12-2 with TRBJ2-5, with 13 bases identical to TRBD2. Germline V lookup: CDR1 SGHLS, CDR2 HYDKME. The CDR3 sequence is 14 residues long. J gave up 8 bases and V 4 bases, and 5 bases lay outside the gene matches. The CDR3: CASSLGTGGGTQYF. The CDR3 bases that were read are TGTGCCAGCTCCCTCGGGACTGGGGGGGGCACCCAGTAC.

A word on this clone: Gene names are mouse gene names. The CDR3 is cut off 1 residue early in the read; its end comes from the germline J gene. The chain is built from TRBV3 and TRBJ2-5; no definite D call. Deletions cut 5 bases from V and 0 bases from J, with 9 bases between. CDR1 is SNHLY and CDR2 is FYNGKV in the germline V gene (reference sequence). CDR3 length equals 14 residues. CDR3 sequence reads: CASSPRINQDTQYF. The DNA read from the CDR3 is TGTGCCAGCAGCCCCCGGATAAACCAAGACACCCAGTAC.

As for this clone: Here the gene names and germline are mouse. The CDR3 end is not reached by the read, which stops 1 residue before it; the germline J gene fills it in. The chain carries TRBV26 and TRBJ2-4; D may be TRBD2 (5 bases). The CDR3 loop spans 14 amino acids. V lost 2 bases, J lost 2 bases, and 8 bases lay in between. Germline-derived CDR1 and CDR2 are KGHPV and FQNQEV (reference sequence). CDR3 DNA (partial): TGTGCCAGCAGTCTGATCTGGGATCAAAACACCTTGTAC. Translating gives CASSLIWDQNTLY. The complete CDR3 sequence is CASSLIWDQNTLYF.